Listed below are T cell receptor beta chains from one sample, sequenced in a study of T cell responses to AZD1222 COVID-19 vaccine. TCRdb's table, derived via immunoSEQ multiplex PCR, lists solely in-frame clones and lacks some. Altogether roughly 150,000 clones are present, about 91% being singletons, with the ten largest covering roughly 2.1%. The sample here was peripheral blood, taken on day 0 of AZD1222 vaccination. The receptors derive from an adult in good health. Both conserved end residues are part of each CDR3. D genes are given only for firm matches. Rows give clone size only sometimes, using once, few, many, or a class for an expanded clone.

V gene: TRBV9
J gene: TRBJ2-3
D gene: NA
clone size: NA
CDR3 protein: CASSVVGWITDTQYF
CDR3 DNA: TGTGCCAGCAGCGTAGTTGGCTGGATCACAGATACGCAGTATTTT

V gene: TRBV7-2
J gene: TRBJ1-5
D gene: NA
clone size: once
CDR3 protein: CASSTDGPNQPQHF
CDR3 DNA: TGTGCCAGCAGCACGGACGGCCCCAATCAGCCCCAGCATTTT

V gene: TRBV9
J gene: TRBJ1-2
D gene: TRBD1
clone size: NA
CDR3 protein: CASSVGTGDYGYTF
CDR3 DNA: TGTGCCAGCAGCGTCGGGACAGGGGACTATGGCTACACCTTC

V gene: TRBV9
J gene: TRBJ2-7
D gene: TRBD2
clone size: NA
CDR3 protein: CASSVGTGTGTSGLIRDSEQYF
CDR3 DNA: TGTGCCAGCAGCGTAGGCACAGGAACCGGGACTAGCGGCCTAATTAGGGACTCCGAGCAGTACTTC

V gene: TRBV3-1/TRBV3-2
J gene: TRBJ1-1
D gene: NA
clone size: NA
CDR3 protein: CASSRREMNTEAFF
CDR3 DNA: TGTGCCAGCAGCCGGCGCGAGATGAACACTGAAGCTTTCTTT

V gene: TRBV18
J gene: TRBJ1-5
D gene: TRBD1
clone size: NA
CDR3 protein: CASSRDRDGGPQHF
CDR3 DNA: TGTGCCAGCTCACGGGACAGGGATGGGGGGCCCCAGCATTTT

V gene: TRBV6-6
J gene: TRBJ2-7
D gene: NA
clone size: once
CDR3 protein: CASSYSLGELGGEQYF
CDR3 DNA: TGTGCCAGCAGTTACTCCCTCGGAGAATTGGGGGGCGAGCAGTACTTC

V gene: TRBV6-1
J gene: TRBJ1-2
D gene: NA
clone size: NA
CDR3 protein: CASSDQFPLVSGYTF
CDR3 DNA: TGTGCCAGCAGTGATCAGTTTCCCCTAGTAAGCGGCTACACCTTC

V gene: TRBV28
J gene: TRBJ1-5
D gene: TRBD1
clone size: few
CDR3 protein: CASSPDRVQPQHF
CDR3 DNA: TGTGCCAGCAGTCCTGACAGGGTTCAGCCCCAGCATTTT

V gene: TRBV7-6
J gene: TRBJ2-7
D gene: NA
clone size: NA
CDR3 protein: CASSWGGYRGTGSYEQYF
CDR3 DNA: TGTGCCAGCAGCTGGGGGGGATACAGGGGAACAGGGTCCTACGAGCAGTACTTC

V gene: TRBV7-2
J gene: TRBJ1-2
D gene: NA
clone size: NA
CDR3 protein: CASSLRTTGGYTF
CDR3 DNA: TGTGCCAGCAGCTTACGGACAACTGGTGGCTACACCTTC

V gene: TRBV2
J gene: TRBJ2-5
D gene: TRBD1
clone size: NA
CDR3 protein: CASSGTGAEKTQYF
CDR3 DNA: TGTGCCAGCAGTGGGACAGGGGCTGAAAAGACCCAGTACTTC

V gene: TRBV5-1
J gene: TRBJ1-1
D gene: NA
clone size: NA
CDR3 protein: CASSLEGSNTEAFF
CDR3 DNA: TGCGCCAGCAGCTTGGAGGGGTCGAACACTGAAGCTTTCTTT

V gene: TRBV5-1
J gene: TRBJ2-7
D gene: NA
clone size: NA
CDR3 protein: CASSLPRIGSYEQYF
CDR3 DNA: TGCGCCAGCAGCTTGCCTCGGATCGGCTCCTACGAGCAGTACTTC

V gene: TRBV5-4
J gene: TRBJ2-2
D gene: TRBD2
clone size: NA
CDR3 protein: CASSSSLAAPTGELFF
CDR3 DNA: TGTGCCAGCAGCTCTTCCCTAGCGGCCCCCACCGGGGAGCTGTTTTTT

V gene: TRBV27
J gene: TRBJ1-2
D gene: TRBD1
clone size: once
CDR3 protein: CASSDRGRYGYTF
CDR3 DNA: TGTGCCAGCAGCGACAGGGGCCGCTATGGCTACACCTTC

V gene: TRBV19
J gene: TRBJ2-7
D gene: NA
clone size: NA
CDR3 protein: CARAPSTPSCEQYF
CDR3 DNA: TGTGCCAGGGCTCCGTCTACCCCTAGCTGCGAGCAGTACTTC

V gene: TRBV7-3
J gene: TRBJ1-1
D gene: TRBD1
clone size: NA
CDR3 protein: CASSPGGAGTEAFF
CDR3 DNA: TGTGCCAGCAGTCCAGGGGGCGCGGGCACTGAAGCTTTCTTT

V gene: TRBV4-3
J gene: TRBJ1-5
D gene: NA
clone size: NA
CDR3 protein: CASSQGLGSNQPQHF
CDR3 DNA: TGCGCCAGCAGCCAAGGATTGGGGTCCAATCAGCCCCAGCATTTT

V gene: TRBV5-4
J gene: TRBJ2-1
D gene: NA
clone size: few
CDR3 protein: CASSSDPYNEQFF
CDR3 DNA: TGTGCCAGCAGCTCGGACCCTTACAATGAGCAGTTCTTC

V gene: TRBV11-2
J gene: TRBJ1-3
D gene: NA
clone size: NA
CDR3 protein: CASSLGTVNTIYF
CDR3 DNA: TGTGCCAGCAGCTTAGGGACAGTAAACACCATATATTTT

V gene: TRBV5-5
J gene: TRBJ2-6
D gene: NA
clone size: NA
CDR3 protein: CASSSHRSGANVLTF
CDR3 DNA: TGTGCCAGCAGCAGCCACAGGTCTGGGGCCAACGTCCTGACTTTC

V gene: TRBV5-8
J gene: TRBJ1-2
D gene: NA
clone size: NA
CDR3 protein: CASSLLTGDGYTF
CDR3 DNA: TGTGCCAGCAGCTTGTTGACGGGGGATGGCTACACCTTC

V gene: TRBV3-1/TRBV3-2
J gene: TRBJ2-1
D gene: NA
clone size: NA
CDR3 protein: CASSQADSSYNEQFF
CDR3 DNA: TGTGCCAGCAGCCAAGCGGACAGTTCCTACAATGAGCAGTTCTTC

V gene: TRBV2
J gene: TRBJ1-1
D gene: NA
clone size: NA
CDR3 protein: CASALRGAEAFF
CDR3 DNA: TGTGCCAGCGCCCTCCGAGGGGCTGAAGCTTTCTTT

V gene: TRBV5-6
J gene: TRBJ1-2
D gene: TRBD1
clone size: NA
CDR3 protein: CASSVPGGDGYTF
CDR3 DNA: TGTGCCAGCAGCGTTCCAGGGGGCGACGGCTACACCTTC

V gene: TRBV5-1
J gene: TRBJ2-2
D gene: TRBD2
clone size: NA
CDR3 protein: CASSYSGRANTGELFF
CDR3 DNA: TGCGCCAGCAGCTATAGCGGGAGGGCCAACACCGGGGAGCTGTTTTTT

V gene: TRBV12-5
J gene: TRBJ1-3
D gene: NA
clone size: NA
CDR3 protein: CASGLATGTGNTIYF
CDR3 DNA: TGTGCTAGTGGTTTGGCCACAGGGACTGGAAACACCATATATTTT

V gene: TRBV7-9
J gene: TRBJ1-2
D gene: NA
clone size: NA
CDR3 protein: CASSLDPNYGYTF
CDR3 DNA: TGTGCCAGCAGCTTAGATCCGAACTATGGCTACACCTTC

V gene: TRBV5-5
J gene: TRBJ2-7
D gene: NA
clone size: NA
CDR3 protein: CASSLIGGEQYF
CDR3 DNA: TGTGCCAGCAGCTTGATCGGCGGCGAGCAGTACTTC

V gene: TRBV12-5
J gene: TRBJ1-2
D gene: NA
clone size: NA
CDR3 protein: CASGLRVNYGYTF
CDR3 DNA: TGTGCTAGTGGTTTGCGGGTCAACTATGGCTACACCTTC

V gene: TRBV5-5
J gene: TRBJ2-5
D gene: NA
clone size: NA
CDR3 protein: CASSLVQGMRTQYF
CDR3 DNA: TGTGCCAGCAGCTTGGTACAGGGTATGAGGACCCAGTACTTC